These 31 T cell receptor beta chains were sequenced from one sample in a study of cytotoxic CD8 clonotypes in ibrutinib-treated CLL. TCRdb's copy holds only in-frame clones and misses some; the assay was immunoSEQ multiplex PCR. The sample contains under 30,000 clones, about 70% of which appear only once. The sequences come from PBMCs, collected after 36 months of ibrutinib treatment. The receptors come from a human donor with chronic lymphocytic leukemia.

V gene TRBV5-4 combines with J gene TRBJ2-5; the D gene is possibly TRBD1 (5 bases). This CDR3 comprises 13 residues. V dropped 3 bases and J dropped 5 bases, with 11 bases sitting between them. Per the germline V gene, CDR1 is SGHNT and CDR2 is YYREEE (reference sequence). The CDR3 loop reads CASSSRDWETQYF. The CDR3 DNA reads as TGTGCCAGCAGCTCCAGGGATTGGGAGACCCAGTACTTC.

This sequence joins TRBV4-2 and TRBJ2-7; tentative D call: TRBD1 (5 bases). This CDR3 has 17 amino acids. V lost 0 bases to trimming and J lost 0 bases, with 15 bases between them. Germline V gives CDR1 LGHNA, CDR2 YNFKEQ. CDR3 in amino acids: CASSQDLGHVSSYEQYF. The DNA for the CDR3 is TGTGCCAGCAGCCAAGATTTAGGACATGTCAGCTCCTACGAGCAGTACTTC.

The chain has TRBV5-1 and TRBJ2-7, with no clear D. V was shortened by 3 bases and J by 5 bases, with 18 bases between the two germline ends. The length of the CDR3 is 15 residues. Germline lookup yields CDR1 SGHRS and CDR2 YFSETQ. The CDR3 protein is CASSSSGTYMDEQYF. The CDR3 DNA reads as TGCGCCAGCAGCTCCTCCGGAACGTATATGGACGAGCAGTACTTC.

CDR3 sequence reads: CASSATELNTEAFF. CDR3 coding DNA: TGTGCCAGCAGCGCGACAGAATTGAACACTGAAGCTTTCTTT. The rearrangement links TRBV9 to TRBJ1-1; D may be TRBD1 (5 bases). Germline assignment: CDR1 SGDLS and CDR2 YYNGEE. The CDR3 length is 14 residues. Trimming left V 3 bases short and J 0 bases short, with 9 bases between.

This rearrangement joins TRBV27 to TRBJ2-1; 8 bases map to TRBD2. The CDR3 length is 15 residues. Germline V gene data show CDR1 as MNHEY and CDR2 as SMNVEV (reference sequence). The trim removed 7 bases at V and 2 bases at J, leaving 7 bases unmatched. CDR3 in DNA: TGTGCCAGCACCGCCGGGGGGGGACCCTACAATGAGCAGTTCTTC. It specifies CASTAGGGPYNEQFF.

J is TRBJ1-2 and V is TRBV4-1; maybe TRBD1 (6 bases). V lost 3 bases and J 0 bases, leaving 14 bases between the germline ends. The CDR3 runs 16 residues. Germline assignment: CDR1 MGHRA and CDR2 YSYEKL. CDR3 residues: CASSQFADSANYGYTF. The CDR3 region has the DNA TGCGCCAGCAGCCAGTTCGCGGACAGCGCTAACTATGGCTACACCTTC.

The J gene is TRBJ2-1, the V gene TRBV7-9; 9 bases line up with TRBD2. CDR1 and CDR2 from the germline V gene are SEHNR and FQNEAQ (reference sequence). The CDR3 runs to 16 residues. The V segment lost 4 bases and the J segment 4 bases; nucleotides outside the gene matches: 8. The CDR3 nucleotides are TGTGCCAGCAGCTCACAGCGGGGGGCTCGATACAATGAGCAGTTCTTC. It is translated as CASSSQRGARYNEQFF.

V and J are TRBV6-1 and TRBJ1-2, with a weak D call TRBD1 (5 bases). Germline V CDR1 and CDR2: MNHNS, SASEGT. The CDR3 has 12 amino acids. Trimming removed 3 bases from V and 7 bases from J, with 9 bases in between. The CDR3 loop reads CASSDFGAGYTF. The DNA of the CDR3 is TGTGCCAGCAGTGATTTCGGGGCTGGCTACACCTTC.

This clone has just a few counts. The CDR3: CASSYTTTDPYEQYF. The CDR3 DNA reads TGTGCCAGCAGTTACACAACGACAGATCCCTACGAGCAGTACTTC. V usage is TRBV6-5 and J usage is TRBJ2-7; tentatively, D is TRBD1 (5 bases). The length of the CDR3 is 15 residues. V was trimmed by 2 bases and J by 2 bases, leaving 13 bases between them. Germline CDR1 and CDR2: MNHEY and SVGAGI.

CDR3 nucleotides: TGCAGCGTTGACGGGAAGACAGGGAACTATGGCTACACCTTC. Its translation: CSVDGKTGNYGYTF. V is TRBV29-1 and J is TRBJ1-2, with TRBD1 matching over 7 bases. The germline gives CDR1 SQVTM, CDR2 ANQGSEA. With 3 bases clipped from V and 2 bases from J, the junction kept 6 bases outside the gene matches. CDR3 length: 14 residues.

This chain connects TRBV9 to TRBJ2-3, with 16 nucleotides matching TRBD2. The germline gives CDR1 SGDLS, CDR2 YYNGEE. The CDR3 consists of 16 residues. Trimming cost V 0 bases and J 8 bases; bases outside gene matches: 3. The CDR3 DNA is TGTGCCAGCAGCGTAGGAGGGACTAGCGGGGGGGGTACGCAGTATTTT. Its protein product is CASSVGGTSGGGTQYF.

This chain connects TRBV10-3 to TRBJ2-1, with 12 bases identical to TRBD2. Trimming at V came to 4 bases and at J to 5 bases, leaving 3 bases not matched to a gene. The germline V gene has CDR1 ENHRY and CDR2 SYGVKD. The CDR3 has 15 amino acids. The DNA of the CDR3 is TGTGCCATCAGTGCACTAGCGGGGGGCAACAATGAGCAGTTCTTC. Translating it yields CAISALAGGNNEQFF.

CDR3 nucleotide sequence: TGTGCCAGCAGGCTTGGACAGGGCAATCAGCCCCAGCATTTT. Its translation is CASRLGQGNQPQHF. The chain is built from TRBV27 and TRBJ1-5; 7 positions agree with TRBD1. With V trimmed by 6 bases and J by 2 bases, 4 bases remained unmatched. The CDR3 runs to 14 residues. The V gene's germline CDR1 is MNHEY and CDR2 SMNVEV (reference sequence).

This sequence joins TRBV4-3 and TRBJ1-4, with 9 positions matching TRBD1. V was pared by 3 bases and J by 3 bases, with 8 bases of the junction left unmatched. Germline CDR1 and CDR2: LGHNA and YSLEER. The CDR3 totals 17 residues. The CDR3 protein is CASSQGQGLGANEKLFF. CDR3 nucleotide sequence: TGCGCCAGCAGCCAGGGACAGGGCCTTGGGGCTAATGAAAAACTGTTTTTT.

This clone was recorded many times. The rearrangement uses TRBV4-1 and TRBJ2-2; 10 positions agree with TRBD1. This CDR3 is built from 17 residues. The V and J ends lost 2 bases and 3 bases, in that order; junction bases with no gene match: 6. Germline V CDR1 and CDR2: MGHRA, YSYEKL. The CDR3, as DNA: TGCGCCAGCAGCCAACCTCAGGGACAGGGGTACACCGGGGAGCTGTTTTTT. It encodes CASSQPQGQGYTGELFF.

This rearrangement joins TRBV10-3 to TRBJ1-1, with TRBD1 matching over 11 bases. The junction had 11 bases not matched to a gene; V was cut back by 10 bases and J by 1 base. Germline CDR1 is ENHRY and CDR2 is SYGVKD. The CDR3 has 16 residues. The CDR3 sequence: CATNGQGAAGNTEAFF. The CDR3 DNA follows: TGTGCCACCAATGGACAGGGGGCGGCGGGGAACACTGAAGCTTTCTTT.

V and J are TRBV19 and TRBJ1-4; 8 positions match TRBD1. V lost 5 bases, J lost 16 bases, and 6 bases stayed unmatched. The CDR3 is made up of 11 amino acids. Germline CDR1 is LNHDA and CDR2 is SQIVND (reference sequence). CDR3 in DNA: TGTGCCAGTAGTTCGACAGGGGAACCGTTTTTT. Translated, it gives CASSSTGEPFF.

The CDR3 DNA is TGTGCCAGCAGTGAAGGGCCGTGGGAGACCCAGTACTTC. As protein: CASSEGPWETQYF. The rearrangement links TRBV2 to TRBJ2-5; D unresolved. The CDR3 spans 13 residues. Germline V gene sequence: CDR1 SNHLY, CDR2 FYNNEI. V was trimmed by 1 base and J by 5 bases, leaving 8 bases between them.

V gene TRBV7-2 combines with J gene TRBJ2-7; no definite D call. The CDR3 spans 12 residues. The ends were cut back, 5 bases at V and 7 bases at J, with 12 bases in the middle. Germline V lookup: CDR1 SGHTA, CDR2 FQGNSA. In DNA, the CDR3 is TGTGCCAGCAGCCCGGCTCCTAAGGAGCAGTACTTC. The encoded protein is CASSPAPKEQYF.

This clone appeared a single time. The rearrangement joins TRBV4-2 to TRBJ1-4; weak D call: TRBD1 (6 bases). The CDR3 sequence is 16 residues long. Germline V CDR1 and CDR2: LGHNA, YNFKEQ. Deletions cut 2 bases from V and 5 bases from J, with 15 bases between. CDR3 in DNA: TGTGCCAGCAGCCAAAACGCCGGGACACAGAATGAAAAACTGTTTTTT. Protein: CASSQNAGTQNEKLFF.

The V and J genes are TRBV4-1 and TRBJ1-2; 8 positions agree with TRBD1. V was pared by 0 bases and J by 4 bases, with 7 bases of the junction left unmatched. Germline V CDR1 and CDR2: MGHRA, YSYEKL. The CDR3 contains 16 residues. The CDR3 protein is CASSQEGTGVSYGYTF. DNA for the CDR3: TGCGCCAGCAGCCAAGAAGGGACAGGAGTCTCCTATGGCTACACCTTC.

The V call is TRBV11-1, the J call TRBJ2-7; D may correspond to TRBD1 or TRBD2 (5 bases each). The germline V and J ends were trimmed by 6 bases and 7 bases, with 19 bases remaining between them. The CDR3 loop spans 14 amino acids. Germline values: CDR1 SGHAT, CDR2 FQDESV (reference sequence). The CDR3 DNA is TGTGCCAGCAGAGGGACCGGGTCCGGGGAGGAGCAGTACTTC. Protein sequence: CASRGTGSGEEQYF.

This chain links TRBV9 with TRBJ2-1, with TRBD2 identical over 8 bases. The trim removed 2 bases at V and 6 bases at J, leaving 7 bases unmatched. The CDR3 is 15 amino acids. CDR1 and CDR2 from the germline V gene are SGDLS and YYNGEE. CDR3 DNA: TGTGCCAGCAGCGTCGGGGGGGCTCCTACCAATGAGCAGTTCTTC. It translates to CASSVGGAPTNEQFF.

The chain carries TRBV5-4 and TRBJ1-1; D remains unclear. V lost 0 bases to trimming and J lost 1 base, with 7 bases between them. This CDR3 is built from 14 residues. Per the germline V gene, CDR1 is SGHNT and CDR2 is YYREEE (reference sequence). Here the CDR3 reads CASSLGWENTEAFF. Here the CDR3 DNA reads TGTGCCAGCAGCTTGGGATGGGAGAACACTGAAGCTTTCTTT.

CDR3 nucleotide sequence: TGTGCCACCAGCTGGGACAGGGGGAGAGAGACCCAGTACTTC. Protein product: CATSWDRGRETQYF. This chain connects TRBV6-1 to TRBJ2-5, with 11 bases lining up with TRBD1. V lost 10 bases to trimming and J lost 4 bases; unmatched junction nucleotides: 8. Germline loops: CDR1 MNHNS, CDR2 SASEGT. The CDR3 has 14 amino acids.

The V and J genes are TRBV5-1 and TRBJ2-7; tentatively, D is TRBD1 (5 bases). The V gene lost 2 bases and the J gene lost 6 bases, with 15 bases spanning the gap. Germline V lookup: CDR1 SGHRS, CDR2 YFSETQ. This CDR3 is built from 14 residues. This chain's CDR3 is CASSFGERRGEQYF. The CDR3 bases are TGCGCCAGCAGCTTTGGAGAGAGAAGGGGCGAGCAGTACTTC.

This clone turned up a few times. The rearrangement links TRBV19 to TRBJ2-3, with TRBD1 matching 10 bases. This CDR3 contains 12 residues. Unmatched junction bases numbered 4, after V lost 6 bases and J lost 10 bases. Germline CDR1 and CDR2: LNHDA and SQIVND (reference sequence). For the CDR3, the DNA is TGTGCCAGTAGCGACAGGGGGCCTTCGCAGTATTTT. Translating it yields CASSDRGPSQYF. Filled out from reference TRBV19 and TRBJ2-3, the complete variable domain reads DGGITQSPKYLFRKEGQNVTLSCEQNLNHDAMYWYRQDPGQGLRLIYYSQIVNDFQKGDIAEGYSVSREKKESFPLTVTSAQKNPTAFYLCASSDRGPSQYFGPGTRLTVL.

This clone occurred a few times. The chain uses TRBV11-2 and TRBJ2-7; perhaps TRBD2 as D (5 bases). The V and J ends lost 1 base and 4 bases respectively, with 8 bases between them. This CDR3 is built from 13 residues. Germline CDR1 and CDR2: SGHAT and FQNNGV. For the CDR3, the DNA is TGTGCCAGCAGCTTAGCCGCGGGTTACGAGCAGTACTTC. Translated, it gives CASSLAAGYEQYF.

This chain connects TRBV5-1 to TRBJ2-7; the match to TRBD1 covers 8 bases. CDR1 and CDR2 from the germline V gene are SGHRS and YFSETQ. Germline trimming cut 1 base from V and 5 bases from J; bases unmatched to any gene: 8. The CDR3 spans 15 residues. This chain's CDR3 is CASSLFGQGVDEQYF. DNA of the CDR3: TGCGCCAGCAGCTTGTTTGGACAGGGAGTCGACGAGCAGTACTTC.

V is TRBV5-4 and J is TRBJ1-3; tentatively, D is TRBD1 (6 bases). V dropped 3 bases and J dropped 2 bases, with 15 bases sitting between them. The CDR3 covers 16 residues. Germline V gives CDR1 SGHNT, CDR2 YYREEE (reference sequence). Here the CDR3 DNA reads TGTGCCAGCAGCTCTTCTTGGGGGCTAGCTGGAAACACCATATATTTT. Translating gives CASSSSWGLAGNTIYF. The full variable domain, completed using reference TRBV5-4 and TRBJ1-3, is ETGVTQSPTHLIKTRGQQVTLRCSSQSGHNTVSWYQQALGQGPQFIFQYYREEENGRGNFPPRFSGLQFPNYSSELNVNALELDDSALYLCASSSSWGLAGNTIYFGEGSWLTVV.

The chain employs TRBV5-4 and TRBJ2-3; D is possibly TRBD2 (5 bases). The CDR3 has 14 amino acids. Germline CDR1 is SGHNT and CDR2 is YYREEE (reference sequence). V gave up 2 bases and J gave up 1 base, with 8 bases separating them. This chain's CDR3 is CASSFGAGTDTQYF. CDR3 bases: TGTGCCAGCAGCTTCGGAGCGGGCACAGATACGCAGTATTTT.